The 10 T cell receptor beta chains below all came from one sample that was sequenced in a study of shared clonotypes between healthy human individuals. The data were produced by immunoSEQ multiplex PCR, yet TCRdb's version contains in-frame clones alone and is incomplete. The table shows 730,000 or so clones, with about two thirds occurring only once. Sequencing was performed on memory CD4+ T cells sorted from blood. Subset defined: CD45RA-negative fraction. The receptors were gathered from a woman aged 25 to 39 in good health.

The chain employs TRBV27 and TRBJ2-7, with D perhaps given as TRBD1 or TRBD2 (6 bases each). The CDR3 consists of 17 residues. The V gene's germline CDR1 is MNHEY and CDR2 SMNVEV (reference sequence). Trimming cost V 3 bases and J 6 bases, with 24 bases left between them. The CDR3, as DNA: TGTGCCAGCAGTTTCCGTCCCCCGGGGGCTAGCGATTCCGAGCAGTACTTC. Protein product: CASSFRPPGASDSEQYF.

This clone was counted only a few times. Other DNA variants within this sample encode the same CDR3. V usage is TRBV7-8 and J usage is TRBJ2-7, with D unclear. Germline V gene sequence: CDR1 SGHVS, CDR2 FQNEAQ. Between the trimmed V and J ends, which lost 1 base and 4 bases, there was a span of 2 bases. This CDR3 has 11 residues. The CDR3, as DNA: TGTGCCAGCAGCTTAGAGTACGAGCAGTACTTC. It is translated as CASSLEYEQYF.

The chain links TRBV4-2 to TRBJ1-3, with D perhaps TRBD1 (5 bases). Germline V lookup: CDR1 LGHNA, CDR2 YNFKEQ. V dropped 0 bases and J dropped 4 bases, with 13 bases sitting between them. This CDR3 contains 16 residues. This chain's CDR3 is CASSQDRGRAGNTIYF. In DNA, the CDR3 is TGTGCCAGCAGCCAAGATAGGGGCAGGGCGGGAAACACCATATATTTT.

The V call is TRBV6-1, the J call TRBJ1-1; 9 nucleotides align to TRBD1. Germline lookup yields CDR1 MNHNS and CDR2 SASEGT. The V and J ends lost 4 bases and 3 bases, in that order; junction bases with no gene match: 3. This CDR3 spans 14 amino acids. The CDR3 region has the DNA TGTGCCAGCAGTGTTACAGGGGGCCACACTGAAGCTTTCTTT. Translated: CASSVTGGHTEAFF.

The rearrangement joins TRBV7-9 to TRBJ2-7; 10 bases fit TRBD1. Per germline, CDR1 SEHNR and CDR2 FQNEAQ (reference sequence). V dropped 6 bases and J dropped 3; count of bases not matched to a gene: 2. The CDR3 has 13 amino acids. This CDR3 reads CASSWDRGYEQYF. The CDR3 DNA reads TGTGCCAGCAGTTGGGACAGGGGCTACGAGCAGTACTTC.

The V call is TRBV29-1, the J call TRBJ1-2; 10 bases line up with TRBD1. The CDR3 is 12 residues long. Germline assignment: CDR1 SQVTM and CDR2 ANQGSEA. J was trimmed by 6 bases and V by 7 bases; bases with no gene match: 5. The CDR3 here is CSASTGGHGYTF. Here the CDR3 DNA reads TGCAGCGCATCGACAGGGGGCCATGGCTACACCTTC.

This chain links TRBV23-1 with TRBJ1-1, with D uncertain. TRBV23-1 is designated an ORF whose function remains uncertain. This CDR3 has 15 amino acids. V gave up 4 bases and J gave up 8 bases, with 20 bases separating them. The CDR3 is CASSPSGSRRMEAFF. In DNA form, the CDR3 reads TGCGCCAGCAGTCCCAGCGGGTCTCGGAGGATGGAAGCTTTCTTT.

Concerning this clone: Within the sample, other DNA sequences also encode this same CDR3. The V gene is TRBV19, the J gene TRBJ2-1; 9 nucleotides line up with TRBD2. The CDR3 extends over 16 amino acids. Trimming cost V 1 base and J 2 bases; bases outside gene matches: 3. Germline CDR1 LNHDA, CDR2 SQIVND (reference sequence). The CDR3 nucleotides read TGTGCCAGTAGTATAGGCGCGGGAGGGCCCTACAATGAGCAGTTCTTC. Translating it yields CASSIGAGGPYNEQFF.

CDR3 DNA sequence: TGTGCCAGCAGTCTACTAGCGGGAGGGTACAATGAGCAGTTCTTC. This sequence encodes CASSLLAGGYNEQFF. This chain uses TRBV28 with TRBJ2-1; 13 bases are shared with TRBD2. This CDR3 region has 15 residues. J lost 4 bases, V lost 5 bases, and 2 bases had no gene match. Germline values: CDR1 MDHEN, CDR2 SYDVKM.

This chain joins TRBV5-4 and TRBJ2-7; no reliable D call. Per the germline V gene, CDR1 is SGHNT and CDR2 is YYREEE (reference sequence). Trimming took 2 bases from V and 7 from J, leaving 16 bases between them. This CDR3 is built from 14 residues. The CDR3 bases are TGTGCCAGCAGCTTTGGTCTCTCTACGAGTGAGCAGTACTTC. Translating gives CASSFGLSTSEQYF.